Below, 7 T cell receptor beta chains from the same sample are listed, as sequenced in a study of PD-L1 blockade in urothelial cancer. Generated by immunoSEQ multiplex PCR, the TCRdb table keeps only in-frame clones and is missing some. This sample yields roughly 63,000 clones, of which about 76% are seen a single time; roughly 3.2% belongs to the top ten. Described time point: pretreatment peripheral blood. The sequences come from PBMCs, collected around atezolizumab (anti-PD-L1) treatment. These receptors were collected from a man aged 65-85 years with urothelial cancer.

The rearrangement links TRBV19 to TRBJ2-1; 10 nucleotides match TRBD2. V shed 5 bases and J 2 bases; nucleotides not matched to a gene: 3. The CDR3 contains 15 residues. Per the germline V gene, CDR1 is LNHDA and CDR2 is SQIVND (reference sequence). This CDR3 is CASSSLAGAYNEQFF. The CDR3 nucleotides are TGTGCCAGTAGTTCCCTAGCGGGAGCCTACAATGAGCAGTTCTTC.

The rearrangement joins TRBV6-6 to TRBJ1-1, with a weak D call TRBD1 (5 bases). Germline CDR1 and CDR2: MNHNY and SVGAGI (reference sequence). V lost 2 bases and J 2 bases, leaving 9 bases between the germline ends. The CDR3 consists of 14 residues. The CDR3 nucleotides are TGTGCCAGCAGTTACACTCAGGGAAACACTGAAGCTTTCTTT. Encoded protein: CASSYTQGNTEAFF.

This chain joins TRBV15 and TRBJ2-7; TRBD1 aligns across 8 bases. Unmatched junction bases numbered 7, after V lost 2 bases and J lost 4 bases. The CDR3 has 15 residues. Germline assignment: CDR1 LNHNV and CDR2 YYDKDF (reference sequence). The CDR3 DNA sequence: TGTGCCACCAGCAGAACCGGGACAGGACTTTACGAGCAGTACTTC. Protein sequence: CATSRTGTGLYEQYF.

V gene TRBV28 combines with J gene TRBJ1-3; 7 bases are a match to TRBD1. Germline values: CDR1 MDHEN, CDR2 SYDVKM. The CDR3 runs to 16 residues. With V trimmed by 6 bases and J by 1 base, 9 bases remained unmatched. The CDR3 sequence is CASRQGTALSGNTIYF. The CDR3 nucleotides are TGTGCCAGCAGGCAAGGGACAGCCCTGTCTGGAAACACCATATATTTT.

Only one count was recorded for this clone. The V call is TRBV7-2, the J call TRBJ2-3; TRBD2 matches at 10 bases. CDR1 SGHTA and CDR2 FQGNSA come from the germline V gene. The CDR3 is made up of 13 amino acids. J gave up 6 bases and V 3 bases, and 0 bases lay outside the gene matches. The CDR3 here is CASSFSGRDTQYF. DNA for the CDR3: TGTGCCAGCAGCTTTAGCGGGAGGGATACGCAGTATTTT.

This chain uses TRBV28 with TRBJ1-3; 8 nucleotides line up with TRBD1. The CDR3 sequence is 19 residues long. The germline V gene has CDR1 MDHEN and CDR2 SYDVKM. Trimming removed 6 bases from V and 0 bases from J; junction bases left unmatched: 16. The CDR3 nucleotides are TGTGCCAGCAGCCGACAGGGGCCTCATTACACGTACTCTGGAAACACCATATATTTT. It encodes CASSRQGPHYTYSGNTIYF.

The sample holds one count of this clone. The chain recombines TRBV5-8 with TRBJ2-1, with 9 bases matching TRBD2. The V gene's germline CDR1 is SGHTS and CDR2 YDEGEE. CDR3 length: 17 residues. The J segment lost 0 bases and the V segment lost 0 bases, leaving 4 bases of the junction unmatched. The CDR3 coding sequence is TGTGCCAGCAGCTTGGTAGCTAGCGGGATCTCCTACAATGAGCAGTTCTTC. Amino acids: CASSLVASGISYNEQFF.